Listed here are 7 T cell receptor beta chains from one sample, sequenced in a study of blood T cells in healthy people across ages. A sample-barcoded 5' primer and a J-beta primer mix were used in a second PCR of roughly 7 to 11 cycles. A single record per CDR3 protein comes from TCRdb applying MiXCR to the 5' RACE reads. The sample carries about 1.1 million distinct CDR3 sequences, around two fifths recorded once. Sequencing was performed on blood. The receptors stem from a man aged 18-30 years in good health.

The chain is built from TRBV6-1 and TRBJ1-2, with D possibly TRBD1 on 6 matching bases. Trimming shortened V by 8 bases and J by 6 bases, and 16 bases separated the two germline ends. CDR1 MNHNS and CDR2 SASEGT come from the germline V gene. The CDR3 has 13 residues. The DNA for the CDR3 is TGTGCCAGCGCAATCTCTCACAGGGATGGCTACACCTTC. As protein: CASAISHRDGYTF.

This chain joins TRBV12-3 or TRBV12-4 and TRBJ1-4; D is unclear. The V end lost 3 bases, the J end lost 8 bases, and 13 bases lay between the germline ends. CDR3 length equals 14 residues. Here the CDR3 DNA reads TGTGCCAGCAGTTTTCGGGGTCGGTTCGAAAAACTGTTTTTT. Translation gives CASSFRGRFEKLFF.

CDR3 bases: TGTGCCAGCAGGGCTAGGGGGCGGATTCGTGAAAAACTGTTTTTT. Translating it yields CASRARGRIREKLFF. V usage is TRBV12-3 or TRBV12-4 and J usage is TRBJ1-4; 7 nucleotides agree with TRBD1. The V and J ends lost 6 bases and 7 bases, in that order; junction bases with no gene match: 11. The CDR3 runs to 15 residues.

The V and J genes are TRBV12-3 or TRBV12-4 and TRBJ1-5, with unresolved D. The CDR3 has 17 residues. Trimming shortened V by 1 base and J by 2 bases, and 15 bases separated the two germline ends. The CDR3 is CASSLGGAGLGNQPQHF. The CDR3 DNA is TGTGCCAGCAGTTTAGGGGGTGCGGGGTTGGGCAATCAGCCCCAGCATTTT.

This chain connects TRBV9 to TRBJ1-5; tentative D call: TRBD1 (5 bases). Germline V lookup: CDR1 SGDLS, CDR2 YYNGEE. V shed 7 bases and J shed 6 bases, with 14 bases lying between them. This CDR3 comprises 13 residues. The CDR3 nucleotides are TGTGCCAGCGGGCCCCCGCAGGGTCAGCCCCAGCATTTT. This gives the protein CASGPPQGQPQHF.

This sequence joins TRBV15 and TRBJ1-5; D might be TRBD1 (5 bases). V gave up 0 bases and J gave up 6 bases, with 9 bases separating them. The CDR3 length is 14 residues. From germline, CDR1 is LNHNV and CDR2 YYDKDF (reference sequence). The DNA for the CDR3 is TGTGCCACCAGCAGAGATCAGGGTCCTCAGCCCCAGCATTTT. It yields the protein CATSRDQGPQPQHF.

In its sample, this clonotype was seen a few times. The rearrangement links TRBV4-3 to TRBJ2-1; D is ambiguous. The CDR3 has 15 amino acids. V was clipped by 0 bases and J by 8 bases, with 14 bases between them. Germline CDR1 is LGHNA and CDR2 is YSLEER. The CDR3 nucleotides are TGCGCCAGCAGCCAAGATGGCCGGGTACGACATGAGCAGTTCTTC. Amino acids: CASSQDGRVRHEQFF.